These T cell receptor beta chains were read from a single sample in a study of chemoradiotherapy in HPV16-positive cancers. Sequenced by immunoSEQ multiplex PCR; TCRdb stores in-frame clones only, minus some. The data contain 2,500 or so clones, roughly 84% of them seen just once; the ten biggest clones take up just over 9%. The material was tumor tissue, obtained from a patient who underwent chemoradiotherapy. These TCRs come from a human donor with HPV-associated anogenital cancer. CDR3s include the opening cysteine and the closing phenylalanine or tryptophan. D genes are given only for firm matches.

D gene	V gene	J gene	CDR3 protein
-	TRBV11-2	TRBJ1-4	CASSLAGARDEKLFF
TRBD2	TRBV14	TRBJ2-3	CASSQLAGGPGTQYF
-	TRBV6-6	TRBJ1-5	CASSLQEINQPQHF
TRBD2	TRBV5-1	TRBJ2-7	CASRDEASGSYEQYF
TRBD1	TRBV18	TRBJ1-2	CASSPPAAGTGVGYTF
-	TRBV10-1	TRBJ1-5	CASRVPGPRPGNQPQHF
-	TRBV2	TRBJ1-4	CASTPREKLFF
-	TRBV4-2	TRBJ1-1	CASSQDIEGTEAFF
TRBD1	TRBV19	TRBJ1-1	CASSKVLGTGTEAFF
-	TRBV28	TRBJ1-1	CASGDGLRDTEAFF
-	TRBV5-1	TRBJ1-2	CASSTGMEGGSYTF
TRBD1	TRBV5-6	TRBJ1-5	CASSSGQGGSNQPQHF
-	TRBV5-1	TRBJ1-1	CASSPRVTNTEAFF
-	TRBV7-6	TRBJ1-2	CASSLGAGDNYGYTF
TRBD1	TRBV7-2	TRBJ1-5	CASSLGGTDNQPQHF
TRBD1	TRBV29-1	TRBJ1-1	CSVGDRATEAFF
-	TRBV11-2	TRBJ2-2	CASSSNWAANTGELFF
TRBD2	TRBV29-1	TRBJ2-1	CSVEDRGSGNEQFF
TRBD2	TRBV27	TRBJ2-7	CASSFTSGRGIEQYF
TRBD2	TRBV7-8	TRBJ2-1	CASSHPELAGGRSYNEQFF
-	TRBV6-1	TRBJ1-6	CASSSLRGFGSPLHF
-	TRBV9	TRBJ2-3	CASSVEAWTTLTDTQYF
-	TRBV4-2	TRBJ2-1	CASSQEGARWQFF
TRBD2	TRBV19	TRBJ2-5	CASSMAGVGETQYF
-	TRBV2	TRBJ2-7	CASREGSYEQYF
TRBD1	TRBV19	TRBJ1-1	CATTGQGNTEAFF
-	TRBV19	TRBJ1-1	CATSPLSGHSNTEAFF
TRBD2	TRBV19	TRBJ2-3	CASTGVVGGSGGARDTQYF
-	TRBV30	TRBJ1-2	CAWSVGGLAGYTF
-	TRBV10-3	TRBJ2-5	CAISGTQETQYF
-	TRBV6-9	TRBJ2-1	CASSYSTEQFF
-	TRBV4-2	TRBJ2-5	CASSQEGAKTQYF
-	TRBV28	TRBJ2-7	CASSYTAIARGEQYF
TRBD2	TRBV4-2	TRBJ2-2	CASSLGTRGAGELFF
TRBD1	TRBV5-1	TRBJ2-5	CASSQSGTGGDF